This TCR beta chain originates from a study of cytomegalovirus exposure and HLA in healthy donors. Study-level points and caveats: TCR beta chains numbering more than 150 were designated cytomegalovirus-associated. Reports indicated that the classifier achieved high specificity and sensitivity in diagnosing cytomegalovirus status. Across all donors, roughly uniform sequencing depth was an assumption of the presence/absence analyses.

Trimming took 6 bases from V and 5 from J, leaving 16 bases between them. The CDR3 sequence is 14 residues long. Per the germline V gene, CDR1 is SNHLY and CDR2 is FYNNEI. The PCR contained 60 Vbeta and 13 Jbeta primers. TCRdb's copy holds only in-frame clones and misses some; the assay was immunoSEQ multiplex PCR. The sample lists some 180,000 clones; around 80% were seen once. About this clone: Its antigen is as yet unknown.

The chain employs TRBV2 and TRBJ2-5, with D tentatively TRBD1 (5 bases). The source of this sequence is a man younger than 30 in good health and CMV-seronegative. The specimen was PBMCs. The CDR3: CASRDSGYGETQYF. For the CDR3, the DNA is TGTGCCAGCAGAGATTCAGGGTATGGGGAGACCCAGTACTTC.